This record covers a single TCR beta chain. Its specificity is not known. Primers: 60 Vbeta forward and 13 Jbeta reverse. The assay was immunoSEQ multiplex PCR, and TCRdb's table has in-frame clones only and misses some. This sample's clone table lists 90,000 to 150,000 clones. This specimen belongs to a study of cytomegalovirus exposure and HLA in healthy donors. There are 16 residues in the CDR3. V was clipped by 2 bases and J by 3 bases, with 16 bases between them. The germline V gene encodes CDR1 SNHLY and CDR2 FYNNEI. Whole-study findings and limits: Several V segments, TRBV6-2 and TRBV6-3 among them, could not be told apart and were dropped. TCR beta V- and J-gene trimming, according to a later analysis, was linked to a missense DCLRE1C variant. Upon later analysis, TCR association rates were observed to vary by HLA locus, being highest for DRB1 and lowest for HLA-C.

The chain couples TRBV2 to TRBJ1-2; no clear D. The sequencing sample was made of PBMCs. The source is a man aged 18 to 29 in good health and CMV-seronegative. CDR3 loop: CASSEIIQTIYYGYTF. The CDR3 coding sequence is TGTGCCAGCAGTGAAATCATCCAGACAATTTACTATGGCTACACCTTC.